This T cell receptor (beta chain) was retrieved from a study of CD8 T cells in Susac syndrome. Between the trimmed V and J ends, which lost 2 bases and 4 bases, there was a span of 15 bases. The CDR3 covers 15 residues. CDR1 MNHEY and CDR2 SMNVEV come from the germline V gene (reference sequence). cDNA came from about 0.46 to 1 ug RNA primed by random hexamers. MiXCR, applied by TCRdb to the immunoSEQ multiplex PCR reads, yields one record per CDR3 protein. The table lists 350,000 to 550,000 distinct CDR3 sequences, approximately 85% of them singletons. Peripheral blood CD8+ and CD4+ T cells were profiled by TCR beta sequencing.

This clonotype originated in a human donor with multiple sclerosis. The sample was CD8+ T cells from PBMCs. The rearrangement joins TRBV27 to TRBJ2-7; a possible D gene is TRBD1 (6 bases). The CDR3 bases are TGTGCCAGCAGTTTACTACAGGGTGTAGTATACGAGCAGTACTTC. Translated, it gives CASSLLQGVVYEQYF.